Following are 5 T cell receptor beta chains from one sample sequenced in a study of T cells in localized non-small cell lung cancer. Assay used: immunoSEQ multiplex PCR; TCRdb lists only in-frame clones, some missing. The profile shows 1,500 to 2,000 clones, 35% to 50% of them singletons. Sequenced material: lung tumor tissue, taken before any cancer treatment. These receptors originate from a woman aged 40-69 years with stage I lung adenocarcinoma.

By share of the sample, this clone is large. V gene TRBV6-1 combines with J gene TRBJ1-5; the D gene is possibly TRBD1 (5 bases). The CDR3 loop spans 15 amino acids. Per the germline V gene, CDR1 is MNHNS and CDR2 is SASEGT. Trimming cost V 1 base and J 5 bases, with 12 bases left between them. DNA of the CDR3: TGTGCCAGCAGTGAAGAGGGGAGGGCAGATCAGCCCCAGCATTTT. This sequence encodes CASSEEGRADQPQHF.

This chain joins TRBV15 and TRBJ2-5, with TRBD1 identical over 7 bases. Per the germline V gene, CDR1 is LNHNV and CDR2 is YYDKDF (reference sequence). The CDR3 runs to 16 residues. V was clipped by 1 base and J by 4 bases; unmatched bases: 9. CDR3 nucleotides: TGTGCCACCAGCAGAGCGGAAGGGGGCGCCGGAGAGACCCAGTACTTC. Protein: CATSRAEGGAGETQYF.

In DNA form, the CDR3 reads TGTGCCAGTAGTATTGCTTCGGCAGGGGGCCAGGCGCAGTATTTT. Its protein is CASSIASAGGQAQYF. The rearrangement links TRBV19 to TRBJ2-3; 8 bases are shared with TRBD1. Unmatched junction bases numbered 12, after V lost 3 bases and J lost 10 bases. The germline CDR1 and CDR2 sequences are LNHDA and SQIVND (reference sequence). The CDR3 spans 15 residues.

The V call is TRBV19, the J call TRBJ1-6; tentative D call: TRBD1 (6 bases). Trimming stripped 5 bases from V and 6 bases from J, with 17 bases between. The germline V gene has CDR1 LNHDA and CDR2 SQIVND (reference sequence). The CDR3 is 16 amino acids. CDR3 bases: TGTGCCAGTAGTGCAACTCCGGACAGCCTTAATTCACCCCTCCACTTT. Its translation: CASSATPDSLNSPLHF.

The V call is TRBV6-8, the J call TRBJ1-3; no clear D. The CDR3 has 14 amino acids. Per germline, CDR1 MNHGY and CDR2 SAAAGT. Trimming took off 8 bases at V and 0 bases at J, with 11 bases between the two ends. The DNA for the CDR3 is TGTGCCAGCCTCGGGGTCTCCTCTGGAAACACCATATATTTT. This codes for CASLGVSSGNTIYF.